This T cell receptor (beta chain) stems from a study of blood T cells in healthy people across ages. This clonotype was detected a few times. Its antigen is undetermined. Then a second PCR, running about 7 to 11 cycles, was carried out with a sample-barcoded 5' primer and a J-beta primer mix. Each cDNA was tagged by a template-switch adaptor containing 12 random nucleotides. TCRdb redid the calling of the 5' RACE reads with MiXCR, one entry per CDR3 protein. The profile shows about 1.5 million distinct CDR3 sequences, 40% to 45% of them singletons. The germline gives CDR1 DFQATT, CDR2 SNEGSKA (reference sequence). V was cut by 6 bases and J by 2 bases, with 11 bases left in between. The CDR3 is made up of 12 amino acids. Study-wide points: What prevented conclusive comparison of naive and antigen-experienced cells was that PBMCs were unsorted.

The chain uses TRBV20-1 and TRBJ2-7; D is unresolved. Source material: blood. The sequence was collected from a woman aged 18-35 years in good health. CDR3 sequence: CSAPLGPYEQYF. CDR3 sequence (DNA): TGCAGTGCCCCCCTAGGGCCCTACGAGCAGTACTTC.